What follows are 4 T cell receptor beta chains derived from one specimen sequenced in a study of blood T cell repertoires in COVID-19. Only in-frame clones appear in the TCRdb table, and some are missing; sequencing was by immunoSEQ multiplex PCR. The sample lists roughly 160,000 clones; 84% were seen once. The sample consisted of peripheral blood. The receptor set was obtained from a woman of 80 years or more with COVID-19, enrolled during active disease.

The rearrangement links TRBV30 to TRBJ1-2, with TRBD1 matching over 10 bases. There are 15 residues in the CDR3. Germline CDR1 reads GTSNPN; CDR2 reads SVGIG (reference sequence). V trimming: 4 bases; J trimming: 4 bases; junction bases outside the gene matches: 9. The CDR3 nucleotides are TGTGCCTGGATTCAGACAGGGGGCGTCGCCTATGGCTACACCTTC. Its translation is CAWIQTGGVAYGYTF.

This clone was seen a handful of times. This rearrangement joins TRBV5-1 to TRBJ2-7; no clear D gene. CDR3 length equals 12 residues. V was shortened by 7 bases and J by 0 bases, with 8 bases between the two germline ends. Looked up from germline, CDR1 is SGHRS and CDR2 is YFSETQ. CDR3 DNA sequence: TGCGCCAGCCGGTTAAGCTCCTACGAGCAGTACTTC. This gives the protein CASRLSSYEQYF. The whole variable domain, remainder taken from reference TRBV5-1 and TRBJ2-7, is KAGVTQTPRYLIKTRGQQVTLSCSPISGHRSVSWYQQTPGQGLQFLFEYFSETQRNKGNFPGRFSGRQFSNSRSEMNVSTLELGDSALYLCASRLSSYEQYFGPGTRLTVT.

This clone was detected only once. The chain has TRBV6-2 or TRBV6-3 and TRBJ2-3; 8 nucleotides agree with TRBD2. This CDR3 is 17 amino acids long. V was pared by 4 bases and J by 2 bases, with 11 bases of the junction left unmatched. Per the germline V gene, CDR1 is MNHEY and CDR2 is SVGEGT. This chain's CDR3 is CASSSPLTSEITDTQYF. The DNA for the CDR3 is TGTGCCAGCAGTTCCCCCCTGACTAGCGAAATCACAGATACGCAGTATTTT.

The chain combines TRBV5-5 with TRBJ1-1, with 8 bases fitting TRBD1. The CDR3 consists of 15 residues. The germline V gene has CDR1 SGHKS and CDR2 YYEKEE (reference sequence). Trimming cost V 1 base and J 1 base; bases outside gene matches: 3. CDR3 in amino acids: CASSLSGGKNTEAFF. In nucleotides, the CDR3 is TGTGCCAGCAGCTTGTCAGGGGGCAAGAACACTGAAGCTTTCTTT.